The 32 T cell receptor beta chains below all came from one sample that was sequenced in a study of beta chain features in type 1 diabetes. TCRB transcripts that were expressed got sequenced, as all of the isolated RNA had been reverse transcribed. Method: immunoSEQ multiplex PCR; TCRdb's copy keeps in-frame clones and lacks some. The table shows hundreds of thousands of clones, with 15% occurring only once. Their specific antigens are unknown. Study-level results: Among patients with Type 1 diabetes, TCRB CDR3s were moderately but significantly shorter in every one of the four CD4+ subsets.

Sequencing was performed on naive CD4+ T cells from blood. These receptors were obtained from a man aged 18-30 years with type 1 diabetes.

This chain uses TRBV7-9 with TRBJ1-5; D remains ambiguous. The V end was cut by 1 base, the J end by 7 bases, with 17 bases between. The CDR3 is made up of 16 amino acids. Looked up from germline, CDR1 is SEHNR and CDR2 is FQNEAQ (reference sequence). The DNA for the CDR3 is TGTGCCAGCAGCTTAGGGGCGGGTACGGTAAAGCAGCCCCAGCATTTT. Protein product: CASSLGAGTVKQPQHF.

V is TRBV4-1 and J is TRBJ1-6; no definite D call. V lost 3 bases and J lost 7, with 7 bases in between. Germline loops: CDR1 MGHRA, CDR2 YSYEKL. The CDR3 runs to 13 residues. The CDR3 bases are TGCGCCAGCAGCCAGGAGCGGAATTCACCCCTCCACTTT. Its translation is CASSQERNSPLHF.

Comments on this clone: In the same sample, other DNA sequences code for this CDR3. The gene calls are TRBV18 and TRBJ2-7; 12 nucleotides align to TRBD1. Germline CDR1 reads KGHSH; CDR2 reads LQKENI. V was pared by 3 bases and J by 4 bases, with 4 bases of the junction left unmatched. This CDR3 spans 15 amino acids. CDR3 protein: CASSPLGQGAYEQYF. CDR3 DNA: TGTGCCAGCTCACCGTTGGGACAGGGGGCTTACGAGCAGTACTTC.

This clone was found a few times. The V gene is TRBV4-1, the J gene TRBJ2-3; maybe TRBD2 (5 bases). Germline V gene sequence: CDR1 MGHRA, CDR2 YSYEKL. This CDR3 is built from 16 residues. V lost 0 bases, J lost 0 bases, and 10 bases lay in between. CDR3 protein: CASSQDRRTSTDTQYF. In nucleotides, the CDR3 is TGCGCCAGCAGCCAAGATCGTCGGACTAGCACAGATACGCAGTATTTT.

This chain's CDR3 is CAYAFWTEVYGYTF. In DNA, the CDR3 is TGTGCCTACGCATTCTGGACAGAAGTCTATGGCTACACCTTC. The chain uses TRBV30 and TRBJ1-2; tentative D call: TRBD1 (6 bases). The CDR3 contains 14 residues. Trimming shortened V by 7 bases and J by 4 bases, and 19 bases separated the two germline ends. The germline gives CDR1 GTSNPN, CDR2 SVGIG (reference sequence). The complete variable domain, with remaining parts taken from reference TRBV30 and TRBJ1-2, reads SQTIHQWPATLVQPVGSPLSLECTVEGTSNPNLYWYRQAAGRGLQLLFYSVGIGQISSEVPQNLSASRPQDRQFILSSKKLLLSDSGFYLCAYAFWTEVYGYTFGSGTRLTVV.

This clone occurred a few times. V gene TRBV7-2 combines with J gene TRBJ2-1; D unresolved. CDR3 length equals 14 residues. Deletions cut 1 base from V and 8 bases from J, with 12 bases between. Germline-derived CDR1 and CDR2 are SGHTA and FQGNSA. The CDR3 nucleotides read TGTGCCAGCAGCTTAGGGCCCTCCCAGGATGAGCAGTTCTTC. Protein sequence: CASSLGPSQDEQFF.

This clone was picked up a small number of times. The rearrangement joins TRBV23-1 to TRBJ2-1; 13 bases line up with TRBD2. TRBV23-1 is treated as an ORF (open reading frame) with a function not yet certain. V shed 0 bases and J 4 bases; nucleotides not matched to a gene: 9. This CDR3 has 19 amino acids. The CDR3 sequence: CASSQSTSGRAVRYNEQFF. The CDR3 DNA follows: TGCGCCAGCAGTCAATCCACTAGCGGGAGGGCCGTGAGATACAATGAGCAGTTCTTC.

The chain uses TRBV19 and TRBJ1-2; maybe TRBD1 (5 bases). Germline V gene data show CDR1 as LNHDA and CDR2 as SQIVND (reference sequence). The CDR3 loop spans 15 amino acids. V was shortened by 5 bases and J by 8 bases, with 21 bases between the two germline ends. The CDR3 region is CASSSDTRSSRGYTF. CDR3 coding DNA: TGTGCCAGTAGTTCGGACACTCGGTCGAGTCGGGGCTACACCTTC.

This clone showed up just a few times. The rearrangement joins TRBV29-1 to TRBJ1-2; D gene ambiguous. CDR3 length: 9 residues. Germline assignment: CDR1 SQVTM and CDR2 ANQGSEA. In DNA, the CDR3 is TGCAGTGAAATGGAGGGCTACACCTTC. It yields the protein CSEMEGYTF.

This clone was picked up a small number of times. The genes are TRBV5-1 and TRBJ2-3; a possible D gene is TRBD1 (6 bases). The CDR3 sequence is 13 residues long. V shed 6 bases and J shed 2 bases, with 10 bases lying between them. The germline V gene encodes CDR1 SGHRS and CDR2 YFSETQ. The CDR3 loop is CASTGQNTDTQYF. The CDR3 bases are TGCGCCAGCACAGGACAGAACACAGATACGCAGTATTTT.

The rearrangement uses TRBV7-2 and TRBJ2-3; a possible D gene is TRBD2 (5 bases). Germline CDR1 reads SGHTA; CDR2 reads FQGNSA. The CDR3 loop spans 17 amino acids. Deletions cut 1 base from V and 0 bases from J, with 14 bases between. The CDR3 nucleotides are TGTGCCAGCAGCTTAGTAGCGTCCCTATCTAGCACAGATACGCAGTATTTT. The encoded protein is CASSLVASLSSTDTQYF.

This clone was seen a few times. The chain employs TRBV5-4 and TRBJ1-6, with 7 bases lining up with TRBD1. CDR3 length: 15 amino acids. Trimming cost V 3 bases and J 8 bases; bases outside gene matches: 8. Looked up from germline, CDR1 is SGHNT and CDR2 is YYREEE (reference sequence). The CDR3 DNA reads as TGTGCCAGCAGCTCCCGACAGGGATTATATTCACCCCTCCACTTT. Its translation: CASSSRQGLYSPLHF.

In its sample, this clone was seen a few times. The chain joins TRBV28 to TRBJ2-7; 16 nucleotides agree with TRBD2. With 8 bases clipped from V and 12 bases from J, the junction kept 13 bases outside the gene matches. Germline assignment: CDR1 MDHEN and CDR2 SYDVKM. CDR3 length: 15 residues. Here the CDR3 reads CASRRSGTSGRVLYF. DNA for the CDR3: TGTGCCAGCCGACGCTCCGGGACTAGCGGGAGGGTCTTGTACTTC.

V and J are TRBV5-5 and TRBJ2-3, with 9 nucleotides matching TRBD2. Germline V gives CDR1 SGHKS, CDR2 YYEKEE (reference sequence). The CDR3 runs to 15 residues. The junction had 7 bases not matched to a gene; V was cut back by 5 bases and J by 3 bases. The CDR3 DNA follows: TGTGCCAGCAGTTCCGGGACTAGCAGGACAGATACGCAGTATTTT. Its protein is CASSSGTSRTDTQYF.

This clone showed up just a few times. The genes are TRBV7-8 and TRBJ1-1, with D maybe TRBD1 (6 bases). The V and J ends lost 1 base and 5 bases respectively, with 17 bases between them. The length of the CDR3 is 16 residues. Germline CDR1 reads SGHVS; CDR2 reads FQNEAQ. This chain's CDR3 is CASSLGSGRGLTEAFF. In DNA, the CDR3 is TGTGCCAGCAGCTTAGGAAGTGGCAGGGGTCTTACTGAAGCTTTCTTT.

This clone turned up a few times. The DNA of the CDR3 is TGTGCCAGCAGTTCAATTCAGGAAAATGAAAAACTGTTTTTT. Its protein is CASSSIQENEKLFF. This chain uses TRBV7-6 with TRBJ1-4; D gene uncertain. CDR1 and CDR2 from the germline V gene are SGHVS and FNYEAQ. There are 14 residues in the CDR3. The V end was cut by 6 bases, the J end by 5 bases, with 13 bases between.

This clone has more than one count but fewer than ten. V usage is TRBV9 and J usage is TRBJ1-1; 9 bases map to TRBD1. With V trimmed by 3 bases and J by 6 bases, 6 bases remained unmatched. The CDR3 contains 14 residues. Germline loops: CDR1 SGDLS, CDR2 YYNGEE. CDR3 DNA sequence: TGTGCCAGCAGCGGCGGACAGGGGTCAGCTGAAGCTTTCTTT. Amino acids: CASSGGQGSAEAFF.

This clone was found a few times. The V call is TRBV28, the J call TRBJ2-7, with a weak D call TRBD2 (7 bases). The CDR3 totals 14 residues. Trimming removed 10 bases from V and 1 base from J, with 17 bases in between. CDR1 MDHEN and CDR2 SYDVKM come from the germline V gene. Here the CDR3 reads CATEGGGESYEQYF. As DNA, the CDR3 is TGTGCCACCGAGGGGGGGGGTGAATCCTACGAGCAGTACTTC.

Only a few counts were recorded for this clone. The chain is built from TRBV6-6 and TRBJ2-5; tentatively, D is TRBD2 (6 bases). Germline values: CDR1 MNHNY, CDR2 SVGAGI (reference sequence). This CDR3 has 15 amino acids. The V end was cut by 0 bases, the J end by 4 bases, with 12 bases between. CDR3 sequence (DNA): TGTGCCAGCAGTTACTCGATCCGGGAGACAGAGACCCAGTACTTC. Residues: CASSYSIRETETQYF.

V and J are TRBV7-2 and TRBJ2-3; D is ambiguous. V lost 0 bases, J lost 3 bases, and 4 bases lay in between. The length of the CDR3 is 13 residues. The germline gives CDR1 SGHTA, CDR2 FQGNSA. CDR3 amino acids: CASSLAATDTQYF. The CDR3 DNA reads TGTGCCAGCAGCTTAGCGGCAACAGATACGCAGTATTTT.

This clone was seen only once. The CDR3 loop is CSTGTGSSAEAFF. The DNA of the CDR3 is TGCAGCACGGGGACAGGGTCGTCGGCTGAAGCTTTCTTT. The chain links TRBV29-1 to TRBJ1-1; 9 bases fit TRBD1. Germline CDR1 SQVTM, CDR2 ANQGSEA. V lost 8 bases and J lost 6; bases outside the gene matches: 10. This CDR3 has 13 residues.

The chain carries TRBV5-1 and TRBJ1-2, with D uncertain. Germline V gene data show CDR1 as SGHRS and CDR2 as YFSETQ. Deletions cut 1 base from V and 4 bases from J, with 8 bases between. This CDR3 region has 13 residues. Written as DNA, the CDR3 is TGCGCCAGCAGCTTGAGCATCACCTATGGCTACACCTTC. Translated: CASSLSITYGYTF.

This chain connects TRBV18 to TRBJ2-5; a possible D gene is TRBD2 (6 bases). CDR1 and CDR2 (germline): KGHSH, LQKENI. Trimming left V 8 bases short and J 2 bases short, with 24 bases between. This CDR3 contains 17 residues. This chain's CDR3 is CASATRRAREEQETQYF. The CDR3 coding sequence is TGTGCCAGCGCAACAAGGCGAGCAAGGGAGGAACAAGAGACCCAGTACTTC.

CDR3 region: CASSFGGSYEQYF. The CDR3 nucleotides are TGTGCCAGCAGCTTCGGGGGTTCCTACGAGCAGTACTTC. The chain is built from TRBV11-2 and TRBJ2-7; the D gene is possibly TRBD2 (6 bases). This CDR3 spans 13 amino acids. Germline V lookup: CDR1 SGHAT, CDR2 FQNNGV. V lost 3 bases to trimming and J lost 1 base, with 7 bases between them.

CDR3 protein: CASSLSFTDTQYF. For the CDR3, the DNA is TGTGCCAGCAGTTTATCCTTCACAGATACGCAGTATTTT. J is TRBJ2-3 and V is TRBV27; D is ambiguous. The germline V gene has CDR1 MNHEY and CDR2 SMNVEV (reference sequence). Trimming pared 0 bases from V and 2 bases from J, leaving 3 bases between. This CDR3 has 13 amino acids.

The table lists this clone with a few counts. The rearrangement uses TRBV9 and TRBJ1-4; D not certain. The V end was cut by 0 bases, the J end by 4 bases, with 7 bases between. The CDR3 spans 14 residues. Germline V gene data show CDR1 as SGDLS and CDR2 as YYNGEE. This chain's CDR3 is CASSVGSHNEKLFF. The CDR3 region has the DNA TGTGCCAGCAGCGTAGGGAGCCATAATGAAAAACTGTTTTTT.

This clone turned up a few times. V and J are TRBV19 and TRBJ2-3, with 8 bases matching TRBD1. The CDR3 length is 15 residues. V trimming: 5 bases; J trimming: 2 bases; junction bases outside the gene matches: 6. Per the germline V gene, CDR1 is LNHDA and CDR2 is SQIVND (reference sequence). CDR3 loop: CASSADRASTDTQYF. The CDR3 DNA follows: TGTGCCAGTAGTGCGGACAGGGCTTCCACAGATACGCAGTATTTT. The full variable domain, with the rest looked up from reference TRBV19 and TRBJ2-3, is DGGITQSPKYLFRKEGQNVTLSCEQNLNHDAMYWYRQDPGQGLRLIYYSQIVNDFQKGDIAEGYSVSREKKESFPLTVTSAQKNPTAFYLCASSADRASTDTQYFGPGTRLTVL.

This clone was counted a few times. This chain joins TRBV5-1 and TRBJ2-5; D may be TRBD2 (6 bases). The V end lost 0 bases, the J end lost 3 bases, and 12 bases lay between the germline ends. Germline V lookup: CDR1 SGHRS, CDR2 YFSETQ. The CDR3 extends over 15 amino acids. Here the CDR3 DNA reads TGCGCCAGCAGCTTGGCCGGCGGGATGGAAGAGACCCAGTACTTC. Its translation: CASSLAGGMEETQYF.

This clone was detected only a few times. The chain carries TRBV30 and TRBJ1-5, with 9 nucleotides matching TRBD1. This CDR3 contains 15 residues. Trimming cost V 4 bases and J 8 bases; bases outside gene matches: 12. Germline V gene lookup returns CDR1 GTSNPN and CDR2 SVGIG (reference sequence). CDR3 bases: TGTGCCTGGACCAGGGGACAGGGTGCCTCGGAGCCCCAGCATTTT. It yields the protein CAWTRGQGASEPQHF.

In this sample, this clone turned up a few times. This chain connects TRBV30 to TRBJ1-2; maybe TRBD1 (6 bases). Per germline, CDR1 GTSNPN and CDR2 SVGIG (reference sequence). This CDR3 is built from 14 residues. V lost 0 bases and J 3 bases, leaving 11 bases between the germline ends. CDR3 sequence reads: CAWSVQGIYYGYTF. CDR3 nucleotide sequence: TGTGCCTGGAGTGTTCAGGGGATCTACTATGGCTACACCTTC.

A word on this clone: The same CDR3 arises from other DNA sequences in this sample as well. The V call is TRBV5-1, the J call TRBJ2-3; weak D call: TRBD1 (5 bases). Trimming removed 0 bases from V and 3 bases from J, with 8 bases in between. CDR3 length equals 14 residues. From germline, CDR1 is SGHRS and CDR2 YFSETQ. CDR3 amino acids: CASSLAQGTDTQYF. The CDR3 DNA reads TGCGCCAGCAGCTTGGCCCAGGGTACAGATACGCAGTATTTT.

This clone was seen more than once but under ten times. This chain links TRBV29-1 with TRBJ2-3, with 10 positions matching TRBD1. CDR3 length: 14 amino acids. Germline CDR1 is SQVTM and CDR2 is ANQGSEA. Trimming removed 6 bases from V and 2 bases from J; junction bases left unmatched: 5. Here the CDR3 reads CSVRQGALTDTQYF. The CDR3, as DNA: TGCAGCGTACGACAGGGGGCTCTCACAGATACGCAGTATTTT.